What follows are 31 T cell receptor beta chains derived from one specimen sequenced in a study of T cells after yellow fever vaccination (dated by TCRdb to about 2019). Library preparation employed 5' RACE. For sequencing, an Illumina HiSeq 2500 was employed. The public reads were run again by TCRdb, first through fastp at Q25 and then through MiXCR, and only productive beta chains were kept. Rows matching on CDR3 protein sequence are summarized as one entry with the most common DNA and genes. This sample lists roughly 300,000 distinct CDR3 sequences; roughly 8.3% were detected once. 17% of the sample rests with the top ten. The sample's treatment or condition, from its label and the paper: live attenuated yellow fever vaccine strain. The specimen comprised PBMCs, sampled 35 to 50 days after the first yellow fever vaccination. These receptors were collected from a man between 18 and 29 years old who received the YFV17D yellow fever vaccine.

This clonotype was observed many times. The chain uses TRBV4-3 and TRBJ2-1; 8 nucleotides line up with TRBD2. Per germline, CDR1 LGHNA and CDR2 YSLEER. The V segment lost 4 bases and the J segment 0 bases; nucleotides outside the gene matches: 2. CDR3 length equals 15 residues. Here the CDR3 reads CASSPTSGSYNEQFF. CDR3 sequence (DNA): TGCGCCAGCAGCCCCACTAGCGGCTCCTACAATGAGCAGTTCTTC.

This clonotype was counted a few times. CDR3 sequence reads: CASSTGSSGNTIYF. The CDR3 DNA follows: TGTGCCAGCAGCACAGGGAGCTCTGGAAACACCATATATTTT. This chain uses TRBV3-1 with TRBJ1-3, with D perhaps matching TRBD1 (6 bases). This CDR3 spans 14 amino acids. Germline V gene data show CDR1 as LGHDT and CDR2 as YNNKEL (reference sequence). V was cut by 5 bases and J by 0 bases, with 8 bases left in between.

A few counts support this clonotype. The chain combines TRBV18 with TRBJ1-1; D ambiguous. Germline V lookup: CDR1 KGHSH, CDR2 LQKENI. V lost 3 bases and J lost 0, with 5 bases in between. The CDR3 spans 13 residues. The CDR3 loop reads CASSPNVNTEAFF. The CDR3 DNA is TGTGCCAGCTCACCCAACGTGAACACTGAAGCTTTCTTT. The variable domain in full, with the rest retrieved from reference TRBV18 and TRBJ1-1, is NAGVMQNPRHLVRRRGQEARLRCSPMKGHSHVYWYRQLPEEGLKFMVYLQKENIIDESGMPKERFSAEFPKEGPSILRIQQVVRGDSAAYFCASSPNVNTEAFFGQGTRLTVV.

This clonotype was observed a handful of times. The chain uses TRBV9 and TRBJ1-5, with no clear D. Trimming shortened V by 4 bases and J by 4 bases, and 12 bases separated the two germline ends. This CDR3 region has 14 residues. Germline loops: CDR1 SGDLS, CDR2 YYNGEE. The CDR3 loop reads CASSHPVRNQPQHF. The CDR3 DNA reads TGTGCCAGCAGCCACCCGGTTAGAAATCAGCCCCAGCATTTT.

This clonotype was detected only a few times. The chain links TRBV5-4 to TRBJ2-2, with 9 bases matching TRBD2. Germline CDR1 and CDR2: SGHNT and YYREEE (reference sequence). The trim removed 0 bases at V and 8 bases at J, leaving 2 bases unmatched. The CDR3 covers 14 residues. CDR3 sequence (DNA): TGTGCCAGCAGCTTGGTGCTAGCGGGAGGGGAGCTGTTTTTT. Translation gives CASSLVLAGGELFF.

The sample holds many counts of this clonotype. CDR3 in DNA: TGCGCCAGCAGCCAAGGGCTGGGGGGAAGTCGTGAAAAACTGTTTTTT. Its protein is CASSQGLGGSREKLFF. V usage is TRBV4-3 and J usage is TRBJ1-4, with D perhaps matching TRBD1 (5 bases). Between the trimmed V and J ends, which lost 1 base and 7 bases, there was a span of 16 bases. Germline V lookup: CDR1 LGHNA, CDR2 YSLEER. This CDR3 comprises 16 residues.

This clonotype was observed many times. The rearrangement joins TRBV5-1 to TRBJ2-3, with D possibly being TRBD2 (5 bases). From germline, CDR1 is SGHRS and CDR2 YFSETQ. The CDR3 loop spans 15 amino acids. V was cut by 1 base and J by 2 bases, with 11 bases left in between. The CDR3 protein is CASSLTGELTDTQYF. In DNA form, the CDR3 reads TGCGCCAGCAGCTTGACCGGGGAGCTCACAGATACGCAGTATTTT.

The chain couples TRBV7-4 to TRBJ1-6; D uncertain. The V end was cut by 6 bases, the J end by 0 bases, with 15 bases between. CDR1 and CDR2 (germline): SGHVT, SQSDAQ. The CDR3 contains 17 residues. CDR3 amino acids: CASRGRPVSSYNSPLHF. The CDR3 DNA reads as TGTGCCAGCAGAGGTAGACCGGTCAGCTCCTATAATTCACCCCTCCACTTT.

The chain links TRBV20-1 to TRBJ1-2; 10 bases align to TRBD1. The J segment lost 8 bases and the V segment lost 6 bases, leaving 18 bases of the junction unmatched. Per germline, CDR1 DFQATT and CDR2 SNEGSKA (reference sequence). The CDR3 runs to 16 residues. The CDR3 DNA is TGCAGTGCACCCTTTGCCTCCGGGACAGGGGCGCGAGGCTACACCTTC. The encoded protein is CSAPFASGTGARGYTF.

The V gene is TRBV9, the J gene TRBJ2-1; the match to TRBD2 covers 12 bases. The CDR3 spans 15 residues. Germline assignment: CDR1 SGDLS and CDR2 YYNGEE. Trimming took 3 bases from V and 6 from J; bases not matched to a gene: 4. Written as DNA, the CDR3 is TGTGCCAGCAGCGCGCTAGCGGGGGGGCTCAATGAGCAGTTCTTC. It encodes CASSALAGGLNEQFF.

The CDR3 bases are TGCAGTGCTAGGAGACAGTACCAAGAGACCCAGTACTTC. This encodes CSARRQYQETQYF. The chain carries TRBV20-1 and TRBJ2-5; possible D gene TRBD1, 5 bases. Germline values: CDR1 DFQATT, CDR2 SNEGSKA (reference sequence). V lost 3 bases, J lost 0 bases, and 8 bases lay in between. This CDR3 region has 13 residues.

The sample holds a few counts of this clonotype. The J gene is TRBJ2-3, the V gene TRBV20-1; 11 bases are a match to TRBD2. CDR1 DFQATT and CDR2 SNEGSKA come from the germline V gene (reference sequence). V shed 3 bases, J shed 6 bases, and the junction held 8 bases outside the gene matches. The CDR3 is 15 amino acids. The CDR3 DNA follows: TGCAGTGCTAGCGGACTAGCGGGTTGGAAGGATACGCAGTATTTT. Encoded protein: CSASGLAGWKDTQYF.

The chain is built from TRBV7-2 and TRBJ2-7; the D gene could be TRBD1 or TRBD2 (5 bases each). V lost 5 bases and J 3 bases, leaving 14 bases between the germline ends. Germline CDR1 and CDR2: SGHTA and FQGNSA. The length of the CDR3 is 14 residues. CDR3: CASSPVGTVYEQYF. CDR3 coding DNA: TGTGCCAGCAGCCCCGTGGGGACCGTCTACGAGCAGTACTTC.

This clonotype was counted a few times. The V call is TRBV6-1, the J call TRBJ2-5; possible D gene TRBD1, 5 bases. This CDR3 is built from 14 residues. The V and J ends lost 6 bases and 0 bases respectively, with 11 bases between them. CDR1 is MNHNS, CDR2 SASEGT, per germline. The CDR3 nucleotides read TGTGCCAGCAGCAGGGTGGGTTACCAAGAGACCCAGTACTTC. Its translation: CASSRVGYQETQYF.

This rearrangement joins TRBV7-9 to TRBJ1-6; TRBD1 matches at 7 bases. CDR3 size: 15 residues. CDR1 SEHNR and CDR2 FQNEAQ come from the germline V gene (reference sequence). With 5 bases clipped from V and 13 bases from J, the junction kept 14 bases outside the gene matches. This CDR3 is CASSPAWTGLNPLHF. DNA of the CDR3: TGTGCCAGCAGCCCGGCCTGGACAGGCCTTAATCCCCTCCACTTT.

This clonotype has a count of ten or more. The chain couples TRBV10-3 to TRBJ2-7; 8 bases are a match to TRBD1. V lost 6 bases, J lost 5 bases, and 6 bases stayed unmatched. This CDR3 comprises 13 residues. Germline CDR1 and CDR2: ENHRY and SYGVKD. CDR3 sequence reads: CAIRGQGSNEQYV. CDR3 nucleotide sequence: TGTGCCATCAGAGGACAGGGATCCAACGAGCAGTACGTC.

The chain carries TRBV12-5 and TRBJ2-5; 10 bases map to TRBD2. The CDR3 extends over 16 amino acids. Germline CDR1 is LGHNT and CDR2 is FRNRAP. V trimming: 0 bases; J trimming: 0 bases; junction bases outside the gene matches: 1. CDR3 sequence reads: CASGLVLAGNQETQYF. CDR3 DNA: TGTGCTAGTGGTTTGGTACTAGCGGGGAACCAAGAGACCCAGTACTTC.

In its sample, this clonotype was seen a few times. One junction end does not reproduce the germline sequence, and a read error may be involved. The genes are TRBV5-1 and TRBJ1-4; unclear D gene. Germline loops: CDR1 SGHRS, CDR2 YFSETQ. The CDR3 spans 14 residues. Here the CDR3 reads CASSLVEGGEVGVF. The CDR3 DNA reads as TGCGCCAGCAGCTTGGTGGAGGGCGGCGAAGTCGGGGTTTTT.

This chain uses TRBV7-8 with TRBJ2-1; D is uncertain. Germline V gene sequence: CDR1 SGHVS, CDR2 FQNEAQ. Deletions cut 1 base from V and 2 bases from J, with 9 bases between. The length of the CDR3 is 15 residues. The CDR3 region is CASSLGLHTYNEQFF. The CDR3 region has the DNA TGTGCCAGCAGCTTAGGCCTCCACACCTACAATGAGCAGTTCTTC. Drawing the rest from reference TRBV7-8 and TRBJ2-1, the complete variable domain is GAGVSQSPRYKVAKRGQDVALRCDPISGHVSLFWYQQALGQGPEFLTYFQNEAQLDKSGLPSDRFFAERPEGSVSTLKIQRTQQEDSAVYLCASSLGLHTYNEQFFGPGTRLTVL.

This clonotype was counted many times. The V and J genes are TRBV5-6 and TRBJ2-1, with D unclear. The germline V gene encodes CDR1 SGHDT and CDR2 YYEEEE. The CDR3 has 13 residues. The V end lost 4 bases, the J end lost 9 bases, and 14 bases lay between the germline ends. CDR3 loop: CASSPQAWPEQFF. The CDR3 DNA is TGTGCCAGCAGCCCCCAGGCCTGGCCTGAGCAGTTCTTC.

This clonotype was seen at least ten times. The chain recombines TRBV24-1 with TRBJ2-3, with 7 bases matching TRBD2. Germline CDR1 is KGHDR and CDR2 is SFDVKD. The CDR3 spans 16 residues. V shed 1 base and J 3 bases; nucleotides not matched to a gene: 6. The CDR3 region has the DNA TGTGCCACCAGTGATTTAGCGGGGAGTAGAACAGATACGCAGTATTTT. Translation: CATSDLAGSRTDTQYF.

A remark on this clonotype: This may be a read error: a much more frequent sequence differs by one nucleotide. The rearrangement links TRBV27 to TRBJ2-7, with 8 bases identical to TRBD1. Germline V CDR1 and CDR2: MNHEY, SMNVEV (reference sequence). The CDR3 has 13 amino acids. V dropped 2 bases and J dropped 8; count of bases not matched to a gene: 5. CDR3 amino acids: CASSLQGAGKQYF. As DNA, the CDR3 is TGTGCCAGCAGTTTACAGGGGGCTGGCAAGCAGTACTTC.

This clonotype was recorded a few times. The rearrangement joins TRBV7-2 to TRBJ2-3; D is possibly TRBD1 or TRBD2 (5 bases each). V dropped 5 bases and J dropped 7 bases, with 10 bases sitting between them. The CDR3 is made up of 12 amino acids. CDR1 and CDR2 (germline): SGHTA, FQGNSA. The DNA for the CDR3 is TGTGCCAGCAGCCGGGACGGTAATACGCAGTATTTT. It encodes CASSRDGNTQYF.

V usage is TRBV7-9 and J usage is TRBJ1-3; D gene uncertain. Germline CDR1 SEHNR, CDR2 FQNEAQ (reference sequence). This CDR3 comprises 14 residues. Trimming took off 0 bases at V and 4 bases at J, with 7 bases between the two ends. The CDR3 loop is CASSLANRGNTIYF. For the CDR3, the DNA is TGTGCCAGCAGCTTAGCGAACCGCGGAAACACCATATATTTT.

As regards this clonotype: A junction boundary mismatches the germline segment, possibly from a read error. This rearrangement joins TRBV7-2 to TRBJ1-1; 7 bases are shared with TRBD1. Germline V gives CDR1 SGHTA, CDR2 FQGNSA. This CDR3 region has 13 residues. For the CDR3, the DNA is TGTGCCAGCAGCTTAGAAGGGGGCCGGGGCGCTTCCTTT. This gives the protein CASSLEGGRGASF. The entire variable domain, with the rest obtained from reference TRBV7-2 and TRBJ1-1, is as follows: GAGVSQSPSNKVTEKGKDVELRCDPISGHTALYWYRQSLGQGLEFLIYFQGNSAPDKSGLPSDRFSAERTGGSVSTLTIQRTQQEDSAVYLCASSLEGGRGASFGQGTRLTVV.

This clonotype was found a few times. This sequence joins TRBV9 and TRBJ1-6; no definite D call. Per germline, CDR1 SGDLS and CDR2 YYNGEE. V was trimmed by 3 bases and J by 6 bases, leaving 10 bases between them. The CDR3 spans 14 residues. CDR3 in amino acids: CASSELLINSPLHF. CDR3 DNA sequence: TGTGCCAGCAGCGAGCTCCTCATTAATTCACCCCTCCACTTT.

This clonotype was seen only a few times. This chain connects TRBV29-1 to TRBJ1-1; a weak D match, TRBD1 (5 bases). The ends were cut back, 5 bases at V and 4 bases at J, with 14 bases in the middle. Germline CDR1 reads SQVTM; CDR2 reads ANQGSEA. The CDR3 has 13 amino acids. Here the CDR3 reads CSVSRGSRTEAFF. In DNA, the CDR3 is TGCAGCGTTTCACGGGGCTCCCGCACTGAAGCTTTCTTT.

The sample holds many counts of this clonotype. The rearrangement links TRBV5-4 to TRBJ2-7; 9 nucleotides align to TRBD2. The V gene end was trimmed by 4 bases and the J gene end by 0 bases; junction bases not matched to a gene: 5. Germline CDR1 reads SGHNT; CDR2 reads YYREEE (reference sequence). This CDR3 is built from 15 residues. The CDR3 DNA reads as TGTGCCAGCAGCGCAGCGGGGGGTCTCTCCTACGAGCAGTACTTC. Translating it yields CASSAAGGLSYEQYF.

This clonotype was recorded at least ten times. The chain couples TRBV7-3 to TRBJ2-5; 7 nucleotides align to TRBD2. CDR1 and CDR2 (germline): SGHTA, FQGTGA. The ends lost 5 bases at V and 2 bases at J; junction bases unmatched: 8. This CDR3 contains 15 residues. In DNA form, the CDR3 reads TGTGCCAGCAGCCGGCAGCGGGGTACACAAGAGACCCAGTACTTC. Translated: CASSRQRGTQETQYF.

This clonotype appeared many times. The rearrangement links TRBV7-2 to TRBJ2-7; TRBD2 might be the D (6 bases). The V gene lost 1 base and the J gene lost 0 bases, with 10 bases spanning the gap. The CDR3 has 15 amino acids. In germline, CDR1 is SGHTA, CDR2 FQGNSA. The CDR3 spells CASSLEGLPSYEQYF. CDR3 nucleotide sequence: TGTGCCAGCAGCTTAGAGGGACTCCCCTCCTACGAGCAGTACTTC.

This CDR3 reads CASSLGAQLYNSPLHF. CDR3 sequence (DNA): TGTGCCAGCAGCTTAGGGGCCCAGCTCTATAATTCACCCCTCCACTTT. The chain uses TRBV7-9 and TRBJ1-6; the D is unclear. Germline lookup yields CDR1 SEHNR and CDR2 FQNEAQ (reference sequence). The CDR3 loop spans 16 amino acids. The ends were cut back, 1 base at V and 3 bases at J, with 10 bases in the middle.